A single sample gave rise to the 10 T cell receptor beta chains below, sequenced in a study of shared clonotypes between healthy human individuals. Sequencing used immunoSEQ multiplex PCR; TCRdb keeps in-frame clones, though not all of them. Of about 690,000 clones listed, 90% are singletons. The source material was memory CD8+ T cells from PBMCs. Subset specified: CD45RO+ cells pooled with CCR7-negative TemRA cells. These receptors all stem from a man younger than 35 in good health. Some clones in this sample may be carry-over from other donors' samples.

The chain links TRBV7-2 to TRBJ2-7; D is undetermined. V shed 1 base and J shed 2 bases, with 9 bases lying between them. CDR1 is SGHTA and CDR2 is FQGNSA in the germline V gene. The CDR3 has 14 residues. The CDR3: CASSLDKSPYEQYF. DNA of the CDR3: TGTGCCAGCAGCTTAGACAAATCCCCCTACGAGCAGTACTTC.

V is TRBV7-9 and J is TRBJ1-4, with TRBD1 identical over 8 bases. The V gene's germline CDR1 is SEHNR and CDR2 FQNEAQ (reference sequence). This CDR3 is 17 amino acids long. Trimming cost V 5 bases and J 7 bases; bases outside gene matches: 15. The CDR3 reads CASSRRSLDRDSEKLFF. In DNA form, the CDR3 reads TGTGCCAGCAGCAGACGCTCTTTGGACAGGGATAGTGAAAAACTGTTTTTT.

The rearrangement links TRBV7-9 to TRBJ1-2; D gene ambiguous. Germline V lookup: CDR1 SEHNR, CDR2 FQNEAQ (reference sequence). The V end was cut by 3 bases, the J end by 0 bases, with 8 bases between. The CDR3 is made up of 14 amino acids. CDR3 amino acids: CASSFYSSNYGYTF. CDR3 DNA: TGTGCCAGCAGCTTTTACAGTTCTAACTATGGCTACACCTTC.

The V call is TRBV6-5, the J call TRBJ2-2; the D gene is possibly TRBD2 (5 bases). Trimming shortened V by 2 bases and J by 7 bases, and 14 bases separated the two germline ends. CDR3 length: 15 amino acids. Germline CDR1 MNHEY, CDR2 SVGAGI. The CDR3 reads CASSYTGLIGGELFF. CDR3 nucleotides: TGTGCCAGCAGTTACACCGGACTTATAGGCGGGGAGCTGTTTTTT.

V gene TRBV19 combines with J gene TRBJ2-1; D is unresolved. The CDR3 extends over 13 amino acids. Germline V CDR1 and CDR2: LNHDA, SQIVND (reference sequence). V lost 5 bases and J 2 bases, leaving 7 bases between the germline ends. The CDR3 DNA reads TGTGCCAGTAGTCCGGCCACCTACAATGAGCAGTTCTTC. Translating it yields CASSPATYNEQFF.

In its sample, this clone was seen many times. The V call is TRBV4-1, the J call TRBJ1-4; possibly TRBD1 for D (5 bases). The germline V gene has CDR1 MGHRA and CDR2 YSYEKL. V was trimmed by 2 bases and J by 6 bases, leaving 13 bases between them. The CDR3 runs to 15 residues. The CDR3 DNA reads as TGCGCCAGCAGCCAAACCAGGGAGGGGTATGAAAAACTGTTTTTT. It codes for CASSQTREGYEKLFF.

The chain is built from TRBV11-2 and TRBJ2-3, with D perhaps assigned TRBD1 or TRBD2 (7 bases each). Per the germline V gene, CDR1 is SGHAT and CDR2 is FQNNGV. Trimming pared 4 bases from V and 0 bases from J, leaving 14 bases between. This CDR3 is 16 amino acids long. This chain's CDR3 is CASSSREGASTDTQYF. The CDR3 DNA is TGTGCCAGCAGCTCAAGGGAGGGGGCGAGCACAGATACGCAGTATTTT.

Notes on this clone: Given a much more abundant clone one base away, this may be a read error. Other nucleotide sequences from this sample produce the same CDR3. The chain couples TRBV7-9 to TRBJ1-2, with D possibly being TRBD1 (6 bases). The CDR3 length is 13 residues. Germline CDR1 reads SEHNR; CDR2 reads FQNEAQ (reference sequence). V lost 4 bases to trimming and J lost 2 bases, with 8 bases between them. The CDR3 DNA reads TGTGCCAGCAGCTCAGGACAGAACTATGGCTACACCTTC. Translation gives CASSSGQNYGYTF.

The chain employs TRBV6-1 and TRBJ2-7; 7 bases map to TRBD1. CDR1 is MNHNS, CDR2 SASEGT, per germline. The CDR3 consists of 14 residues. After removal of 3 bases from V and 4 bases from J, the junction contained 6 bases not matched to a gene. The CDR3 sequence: CASSDKGQEYEQYF. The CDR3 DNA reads TGTGCCAGCAGTGATAAAGGACAGGAATACGAGCAGTACTTC.

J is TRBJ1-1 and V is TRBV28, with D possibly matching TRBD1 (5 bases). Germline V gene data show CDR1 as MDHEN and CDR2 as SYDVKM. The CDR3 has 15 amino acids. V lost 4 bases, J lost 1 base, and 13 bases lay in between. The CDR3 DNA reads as TGTGCCAGCAGTTCCCACAGGAAACCGAACACTGAAGCTTTCTTT. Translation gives CASSSHRKPNTEAFF.